These 22 T cell receptor beta chains were all obtained from the same sample, sequenced in a study of Graves' ophthalmopathy and Graves' hyperthyroidism. Researchers took RNA transcripts and amplified TCR beta CDR3 regions from them. First-round RT-PCR relied on HTBI primers, and a second-round multiplex PCR came next. TCRdb independently ran MiXCR on the multiplex PCR reads; one entry per CDR3 protein. The table has a few hundred thousand distinct CDR3 sequences, 17% seen once. Material for sequencing was peripheral blood. These receptors all stem from an adult woman with stable Graves' hyperthyroidism.

This clonotype was detected many times. A much more abundant neighbour one base away suggests this may be a read error. The rearrangement joins TRBV6-5 to TRBJ2-5; D gene uncertain. Germline lookup yields CDR1 MNHEY and CDR2 SVGAGI. This CDR3 is built from 14 residues. Trimming removed 0 bases at V and 1 base at J, with 6 bases between. The CDR3 coding sequence is TGTGCCAGCAGTTACTCGAACAGCCAAGAGACCCAGTACTTC. Amino acids: CASSYSNSQETQYF.

This clonotype showed up many times. This chain joins TRBV5-1 and TRBJ2-7, with 8 nucleotides matching TRBD1. The V gene end was trimmed by 1 base and the J gene end by 4 bases; junction bases not matched to a gene: 13. Germline V gene lookup returns CDR1 SGHRS and CDR2 YFSETQ. The length of the CDR3 is 17 residues. CDR3 in DNA: TGCGCCAGCAGCTTGTACAGAAACTCAGGGGGCCAATACGAGCAGTACTTC. Translating it yields CASSLYRNSGGQYEQYF. Complete variable domain (other parts from reference TRBV5-1 and TRBJ2-7): KAGVTQTPRYLIKTRGQQVTLSCSPISGHRSVSWYQQTPGQGLQFLFEYFSETQRNKGNFPGRFSGRQFSNSRSEMNVSTLELGDSALYLCASSLYRNSGGQYEQYFGPGTRLTVT.

This clonotype was detected many times. This chain links TRBV6-1 with TRBJ2-5; 8 nucleotides agree with TRBD1. The CDR3 spans 13 residues. CDR1 is MNHNS, CDR2 SASEGT, per germline. Losses at the gene ends were 7 bases for V and 5 bases for J; bases not matched to a gene: 6. The CDR3 DNA is TGTGCCAGCAAGAAGACAGGGGTTGAGACCCAGTACTTC. This gives the protein CASKKTGVETQYF.

This clonotype was seen at least ten times. V and J are TRBV12-5 and TRBJ1-2, with 11 nucleotides matching TRBD1. Trimming cost V 6 bases and J 6 bases; bases outside gene matches: 9. Germline V gene lookup returns CDR1 LGHNT and CDR2 FRNRAP. The CDR3 has 15 amino acids. The CDR3 loop reads CASGFGTGGTNGYTF. CDR3 bases: TGTGCTAGTGGCTTTGGGACAGGGGGGACTAATGGCTACACCTTC.

In its sample, this clonotype was seen many times. The V and J genes are TRBV7-9 and TRBJ2-7; 12 nucleotides line up with TRBD1. The length of the CDR3 is 14 residues. Unmatched junction bases numbered 7, after V lost 7 bases and J lost 6 bases. Germline values: CDR1 SEHNR, CDR2 FQNEAQ (reference sequence). The CDR3 coding sequence is TGTGCCAGCACCCCGGGGACAGGGGGCCCCGAGCAGTACTTC. It yields the protein CASTPGTGGPEQYF.

The rearrangement uses TRBV12-3 or TRBV12-4 and TRBJ2-5; no reliable D call. There are 15 residues in the CDR3. With 2 bases removed from V and 0 bases from J, the gap between germline ends came to 10 bases. The CDR3 region is CASSLLIRHQETQYF. CDR3 sequence (DNA): TGTGCCAGCAGTTTATTAATTCGACACCAAGAGACCCAGTACTTC.

This clonotype was counted ten times or more. The chain links TRBV30 to TRBJ1-2; no reliable D call. Trimming took off 0 bases at V and 8 bases at J, with 16 bases between the two ends. From germline, CDR1 is GTSNPN and CDR2 SVGIG (reference sequence). This CDR3 is built from 14 residues. The CDR3 coding sequence is TGTGCCTGGAGTGTACGGAGGAGGGAGGGAGGCTACACCTTC. As protein: CAWSVRRREGGYTF. Full variable domain (rest looked up from reference TRBV30 and TRBJ1-2): SQTIHQWPATLVQPVGSPLSLECTVEGTSNPNLYWYRQAAGRGLQLLFYSVGIGQISSEVPQNLSASRPQDRQFILSSKKLLLSDSGFYLCAWSVRRREGGYTFGSGTRLTVV.

This clonotype was found many times. In DNA, the CDR3 is TGTGCCAGCAGTCCGGGGGAGGACTATGGCTACACCTTC. It is translated as CASSPGEDYGYTF. The chain recombines TRBV12-3 or TRBV12-4 with TRBJ1-2; a weak D match, TRBD1 (5 bases). The CDR3 totals 13 residues. Trimming removed 5 bases at V and 3 bases at J, with 10 bases between.

As to this clonotype: A much more abundant neighbour one base away suggests this may be a read error. The chain employs TRBV7-7 and TRBJ2-5; D might be TRBD2 (5 bases). From germline, CDR1 is SSHAT and CDR2 FNYEAQ (reference sequence). This CDR3 is built from 10 residues. DNA for the CDR3: TGTGTTAGGCTAGCAGAGACCCAGTACTTC. Translating gives CVRLAETQYF.

This clonotype was counted at least ten times. As DNA, the CDR3 is TGCAGTGCTGTCCGACTAGCGGGAGGGCCCTCGGGGGAGACCCAGTACTTC. Protein product: CSAVRLAGGPSGETQYF. The chain carries TRBV20-1 and TRBJ2-5; 14 bases match TRBD2. The V segment lost 5 bases and the J segment 5 bases; nucleotides outside the gene matches: 13. The CDR3 loop spans 17 amino acids. Per the germline V gene, CDR1 is DFQATT and CDR2 is SNEGSKA (reference sequence).

This sequence joins TRBV10-1 and TRBJ2-7; no clear D. The CDR3 contains 14 residues. Trimming left V 3 bases short and J 5 bases short, with 14 bases between. Per the germline V gene, CDR1 is WNHNN and CDR2 is SYGVQD (reference sequence). The CDR3: CASSDQARYHEQYF. DNA for the CDR3: TGCGCCAGCAGTGACCAGGCCCGCTACCACGAGCAGTACTTC.

The gene calls are TRBV7-2 and TRBJ2-7; TRBD1 aligns across 8 bases. The CDR3 extends over 15 amino acids. Germline CDR1 is SGHTA and CDR2 is FQGNSA. V was clipped by 1 base and J by 6 bases; unmatched bases: 8. CDR3 sequence reads: CASSLVVDRGGEQYF. For the CDR3, the DNA is TGTGCCAGCAGCTTAGTGGTCGACAGGGGAGGCGAGCAGTACTTC.

This clonotype was counted ten times or more. The chain has TRBV7-2 and TRBJ2-2, with 8 bases identical to TRBD1. The ends lost 5 bases at V and 2 bases at J; junction bases unmatched: 7. CDR1 is SGHTA, CDR2 FQGNSA, per germline. There are 16 residues in the CDR3. The CDR3: CASSLQGGTNTGELFF. DNA of the CDR3: TGTGCCAGCAGCCTACAGGGGGGAACAAACACCGGGGAGCTGTTTTTT.

This clonotype was detected ten times or more. The rearrangement links TRBV4-1 to TRBJ1-2; possibly TRBD1 for D (6 bases). The V and J ends lost 5 bases and 4 bases respectively, with 14 bases between them. There are 14 residues in the CDR3. CDR1 is MGHRA, CDR2 YSYEKL, per germline. CDR3 region: CASSGVGAGYGYTF. The CDR3 DNA is TGCGCCAGCAGCGGCGTGGGGGCTGGCTATGGCTACACCTTC.

In its sample, this clonotype was seen many times. The V call is TRBV28, the J call TRBJ1-6, with TRBD1 matching over 9 bases. J gave up 8 bases and V 4 bases, and 9 bases lay outside the gene matches. The germline gives CDR1 MDHEN, CDR2 SYDVKM. The CDR3 is 16 residues long. The CDR3 loop reads CASSYPGQGVYSPLHF. The DNA for the CDR3 is TGTGCCAGCAGTTACCCGGGACAGGGAGTTTATTCACCCCTCCACTTT.

The sample holds many counts of this clonotype. This chain joins TRBV29-1 and TRBJ2-7; possibly TRBD1 for D (6 bases). The CDR3 runs to 13 residues. V lost 4 bases and J lost 4, with 14 bases in between. Germline-derived CDR1 and CDR2 are SQVTM and ANQGSEA. The CDR3 loop reads CSVGGGATYEQYF. The CDR3 bases are TGCAGCGTTGGTGGGGGCGCGACTTACGAGCAGTACTTC.

This clonotype was detected only a few times. The V call is TRBV6-4, the J call TRBJ2-3; 7 bases match TRBD2. The V gene's germline CDR1 is MRHNA and CDR2 SNTAGT. V dropped 7 bases and J dropped 0; count of bases not matched to a gene: 19. This CDR3 comprises 19 residues. In DNA form, the CDR3 reads TGTGCCAGCACCCACCCCATCGCTAGCGGAGTTGCTAGCACAGATACGCAGTATTTT. This gives the protein CASTHPIASGVASTDTQYF.

The V and J genes are TRBV28 and TRBJ2-7; D could derive from TRBD1 or TRBD2 (5 bases each). The V and J ends lost 5 bases and 7 bases respectively, with 18 bases between them. Per germline, CDR1 MDHEN and CDR2 SYDVKM. The CDR3 runs 14 residues. Written as DNA, the CDR3 is TGTGCCAGCAGTCCCCCCCAGTTTGGGGGAGAGCAGTACTTC. Its translation: CASSPPQFGGEQYF. Full variable domain (missing parts from reference TRBV28 and TRBJ2-7): DVKVTQSSRYLVKRTGEKVFLECVQDMDHENMFWYRQDPGLGLRLIYFSYDVKMKEKGDIPEGYSVSREKKERFSLILESASTNQTSMYLCASSPPQFGGEQYFGPGTRLTVT.

This clonotype was seen ten or more times. The rearrangement links TRBV6-2 or TRBV6-3 to TRBJ2-7; 10 bases map to TRBD1. CDR3 length equals 13 residues. The germline CDR1 and CDR2 sequences are MNHEY and SVGEGT. The J segment lost 5 bases and the V segment lost 6 bases, leaving 4 bases of the junction unmatched. CDR3 loop: CASRLTGGDEQYF. CDR3 in DNA: TGTGCCAGCAGACTGACAGGGGGCGACGAGCAGTACTTC.

As regards this clonotype: A read error may explain this, as a much larger clone is one base away. This chain links TRBV19 with TRBJ2-2, with 7 bases lining up with TRBD1. Trimming cost V 9 bases and J 2 bases; bases outside gene matches: 9. CDR3 size: 15 residues. The germline V gene encodes CDR1 LNHDA and CDR2 SQIVND (reference sequence). The CDR3 sequence: CASIPGTANTGELFF. CDR3 bases: TGTGCCAGCATCCCCGGGACAGCCAACACCGGGGAGCTGTTTTTT.

There are many counts of this clonotype. This chain links TRBV28 with TRBJ2-7, with TRBD1 matching 9 bases. This CDR3 region has 15 residues. The J segment lost 5 bases and the V segment lost 0 bases, leaving 5 bases of the junction unmatched. Germline V lookup: CDR1 MDHEN, CDR2 SYDVKM. The CDR3 coding sequence is TGTGCCAGCAGTTTATGGTTCGGACAGGGGAACGAGCAGTACTTC. Translation gives CASSLWFGQGNEQYF.

This clonotype occurred many times. The chain couples TRBV5-6 to TRBJ2-7; D is tentatively TRBD1 or TRBD2 (5 bases each). The V gene's germline CDR1 is SGHDT and CDR2 YYEEEE. V was trimmed by 3 bases and J by 2 bases, leaving 12 bases between them. This CDR3 is 14 amino acids long. As DNA, the CDR3 is TGTGCCAGCAGCTCCGGGACGGAGACCTACGAGCAGTACTTC. This codes for CASSSGTETYEQYF.